These 20 T cell receptor beta chains share one sample of origin, sequenced in a study of stem cell transplantation in POMP-related autoinflammatory disease. Generated by immunoSEQ multiplex PCR, the TCRdb table keeps only in-frame clones and is missing some. Of approximately 65,000 clones listed, roughly 91% are singletons. Sequences were derived from CD4+ T cells from PBMCs, sampled after stem cell transplantation. These receptors were taken from a human patient with POMP-related autoinflammation and immune dysregulation (PRAID). Some T cells may originate from the graft donor.

This sequence joins TRBV2 and TRBJ2-5; D is unclear. Germline lookup yields CDR1 SNHLY and CDR2 FYNNEI. V lost 3 bases and J 5 bases, leaving 4 bases between the germline ends. The CDR3 has 11 residues. This CDR3 is CASSDGETQYF. DNA for the CDR3: TGTGCCAGCAGTGACGGGGAGACCCAGTACTTC.

This rearrangement joins TRBV5-1 to TRBJ2-1, with TRBD1 matching 9 bases. Looked up from germline, CDR1 is SGHRS and CDR2 is YFSETQ. J gave up 8 bases and V 2 bases, and 5 bases lay outside the gene matches. This CDR3 is 14 amino acids long. CDR3 sequence (DNA): TGCGCCAGCAGCTTACGGACAGGGGTCTATGAGCAGTTCTTC. This translates into CASSLRTGVYEQFF.

This chain connects TRBV7-2 to TRBJ2-7; 8 positions match TRBD2. With V trimmed by 3 bases and J by 5 bases, 9 bases remained unmatched. Germline CDR1 and CDR2: SGHTA and FQGNSA. This CDR3 is built from 15 residues. The CDR3, as DNA: TGTGCCAGCAGCTTTCGTGTCGGGGGGGCCAACGAGCAGTACGTC. As protein: CASSFRVGGANEQYV.

This rearrangement joins TRBV18 to TRBJ1-4, with D uncertain. The CDR3 spans 15 residues. Germline V CDR1 and CDR2: KGHSH, LQKENI. Trimming took off 1 base at V and 5 bases at J, with 11 bases between the two ends. CDR3 sequence (DNA): TGTGCCAGCTCACCACTGGTCGGGGAAAATGAAAAACTGTTTTTT. It specifies CASSPLVGENEKLFF.

The chain employs TRBV9 and TRBJ1-4, with D possibly being TRBD1 (6 bases). CDR1 and CDR2 (germline): SGDLS, YYNGEE. The CDR3 contains 14 residues. The ends were cut back, 0 bases at V and 8 bases at J, with 11 bases in the middle. CDR3 amino acids: CASSVVPGAEKLFF. CDR3 DNA sequence: TGTGCCAGCAGCGTAGTTCCAGGGGCGGAAAAACTGTTTTTT.

The chain links TRBV7-3 to TRBJ2-7, with TRBD2 matching 7 bases. V shed 4 bases, J shed 6 bases, and the junction held 6 bases outside the gene matches. Looked up from germline, CDR1 is SGHTA and CDR2 is FQGTGA. This CDR3 region has 13 residues. CDR3 residues: CASSSSGLSEQYF. CDR3 nucleotide sequence: TGTGCCAGCAGCTCTAGCGGTCTCTCCGAGCAGTACTTC.

The chain has TRBV4-1 and TRBJ2-5, with TRBD1 matching over 9 bases. The V gene's germline CDR1 is MGHRA and CDR2 YSYEKL. The CDR3 loop spans 17 amino acids. Trimming took 1 base from V and 2 from J; bases not matched to a gene: 8. The CDR3 region has the DNA TGCGCCAGCAGCCAAGCTACAGGGGGCGCCCCGCAAGAGACCCAGTACTTC. Protein sequence: CASSQATGGAPQETQYF.

The chain combines TRBV29-1 with TRBJ1-2; a weak D match, TRBD1 (6 bases). The germline CDR1 and CDR2 sequences are SQVTM and ANQGSEA. The CDR3 is 14 amino acids. Trimming removed 6 bases at V and 4 bases at J, with 18 bases between. The CDR3 sequence is CSVRGGQKVYGYTF. The CDR3 region has the DNA TGCAGCGTCCGGGGGGGGCAGAAGGTCTATGGCTACACCTTC. The entire variable domain, with the rest obtained from reference TRBV29-1 and TRBJ1-2, is as follows: SAVISQKPSRDICQRGTSLTIQCQVDSQVTMMFWYRQQPGQSLTLIATANQGSEATYESGFVIDKFPISRPNLTFSTLTVSNMSPEDSSIYLCSVRGGQKVYGYTFGSGTRLTVV.

This clone was recorded only once. V gene TRBV5-4 combines with J gene TRBJ2-5; tentative D call: TRBD2 (5 bases). Germline V gene data show CDR1 as SGHNT and CDR2 as YYREEE (reference sequence). This CDR3 region has 13 residues. Trimming took off 0 bases at V and 5 bases at J, with 8 bases between the two ends. As DNA, the CDR3 is TGTGCCAGCAGCTTGGCGGGCGGGGAGACCCAGTACTTC. Its protein is CASSLAGGETQYF.

A single count supports this clone. This chain connects TRBV6-2 or TRBV6-3 to TRBJ2-2; a weak D match, TRBD1 (8 bases). Trimming removed 2 bases from V and 1 base from J, with 20 bases in between. The germline gives CDR1 MNHEY, CDR2 SVGEGT. This CDR3 is 19 amino acids long. Here the CDR3 DNA reads TGTGCCAGCAGTTACCCCCCTAGGACAGGGAGGGGGAACACCGGGGAGCTGTTTTTT. Protein product: CASSYPPRTGRGNTGELFF.

This chain joins TRBV18 and TRBJ2-3, with a weak D call TRBD2 (6 bases). Germline CDR1 KGHSH, CDR2 LQKENI. The V end was cut by 2 bases, the J end by 2 bases, with 17 bases between. The CDR3 is 17 amino acids. CDR3 sequence: CASSPSKLADSTDTQYF. CDR3 DNA sequence: TGTGCCAGCTCACCAAGTAAACTAGCAGACTCCACAGATACGCAGTATTTT.

J is TRBJ2-3 and V is TRBV5-1; 7 positions match TRBD1. The CDR3 contains 15 residues. V shed 0 bases, J shed 3 bases, and the junction held 4 bases outside the gene matches. Germline V gene sequence: CDR1 SGHRS, CDR2 YFSETQ. The CDR3 DNA is TGCGCCAGCAGCTTGGTGGACAGGTCGACAGATACGCAGTATTTT. This gives the protein CASSLVDRSTDTQYF.

On this clone: The sample has other DNA sequences that encode this CDR3 too. The chain employs TRBV19 and TRBJ1-4; tentatively, D is TRBD1 (5 bases). The CDR3 totals 14 residues. Germline assignment: CDR1 LNHDA and CDR2 SQIVND (reference sequence). Trimming took 6 bases from V and 0 from J, leaving 8 bases between them. In nucleotides, the CDR3 is TGTGCCAGTAGGACGGGGGCAACTAATGAAAAACTGTTTTTT. This sequence encodes CASRTGATNEKLFF.

This rearrangement joins TRBV15 to TRBJ2-1; D uncertain. Trimming shortened V by 3 bases and J by 1 base, and 16 bases separated the two germline ends. Germline CDR1 and CDR2: LNHNV and YYDKDF (reference sequence). The CDR3 runs 17 residues. The CDR3 DNA follows: TGTGCCACCAGCAGTCTCGCCCCGATGGGGTCCTACAATGAGCAGTTCTTC. This gives the protein CATSSLAPMGSYNEQFF.

This clone was counted a single time. The chain employs TRBV23-1 and TRBJ1-5, with no clear D. TRBV23-1 is an ORF for which the function is uncertain. The CDR3 is made up of 13 amino acids. Trimming stripped 2 bases from V and 3 bases from J, with 5 bases between. This CDR3 reads CASSQKTNQPQHF. The CDR3 region has the DNA TGCGCCAGCAGTCAAAAAACCAATCAGCCCCAGCATTTT.

Only one count was recorded for this clone. The V call is TRBV5-1, the J call TRBJ2-7; a weak D match, TRBD2 (6 bases). In germline, CDR1 is SGHRS, CDR2 YFSETQ. The length of the CDR3 is 14 residues. V gave up 2 bases and J gave up 0 bases, with 9 bases separating them. Here the CDR3 reads CASSFAGRSYEQYF. In DNA, the CDR3 is TGCGCCAGCAGCTTCGCGGGGCGCTCCTACGAGCAGTACTTC.

The rearrangement links TRBV5-1 to TRBJ2-3; 12 bases are shared with TRBD2. This CDR3 spans 19 amino acids. V was clipped by 0 bases and J by 0 bases; unmatched bases: 8. CDR1 and CDR2 from the germline V gene are SGHRS and YFSETQ. As DNA, the CDR3 is TGCGCCAGCAGCTTGGGCCTAGCGGGGGGGGCCGCTAGCACAGATACGCAGTATTTT. The encoded protein is CASSLGLAGGAASTDTQYF.

The chain carries TRBV18 and TRBJ1-5, with a possible D match to TRBD1 (5 bases). V was shortened by 4 bases and J by 1 base, with 14 bases between the two germline ends. The CDR3 has 16 residues. Germline CDR1 KGHSH, CDR2 LQKENI. CDR3 residues: CASSRGVGGSNQPQHF. The CDR3 nucleotides read TGTGCCAGCTCACGCGGGGTTGGGGGAAGCAATCAGCCCCAGCATTTT.

The rearrangement uses TRBV28 and TRBJ1-6; TRBD1 might be the D (6 bases). The CDR3 consists of 16 residues. Germline CDR1 is MDHEN and CDR2 is SYDVKM. Trimming cost V 3 bases and J 0 bases, with 9 bases left between them. The CDR3 is CASSFLGASYNSPLHF. Written as DNA, the CDR3 is TGTGCCAGCAGTTTTTTGGGGGCCTCCTATAATTCACCCCTCCACTTT.

The chain carries TRBV28 and TRBJ1-4; D gene uncertain. CDR3 length: 16 amino acids. V lost 6 bases to trimming and J lost 4 bases, with 18 bases between them. The germline V gene encodes CDR1 MDHEN and CDR2 SYDVKM. In nucleotides, the CDR3 is TGTGCCAGCAGCCGACCAGAGACGGGGATTAATGAAAAACTGTTTTTT. The encoded protein is CASSRPETGINEKLFF.